Listed here is a single T cell receptor beta chain. The table lists this clonotype with many counts. Which antigen it targets is not known. No base qualities exist here, and no much larger clone lies one base off it. In the germline V gene, CDR1 corresponds to MDHEN and CDR2 to SYDVKM. Compared with germline, V lacks 6 bases and J lacks 6 bases; bases without a gene match: 13. Spanning cysteine to phenylalanine, the CDR3 consists of 16 amino acids. Just CDR3 DNA is preserved here, 48 bases in frame from base 1. The data were obtained in a study of spatial heterogeneity in lung cancer (dated by TCRdb to between 2018 and 2021). Regarding the complete study: Beta-chain transcripts were consistently detected in greater numbers than alpha-chain transcripts, which likely reflects a higher abundance of beta-chain transcripts. At surgery, both alpha and beta chains were TCR-sequenced in about 200 tumor regions, fewer than 85 matched nontumor lung samples and some 56 PBMC samples. In the raw uncorrected reads, each unique combination of TCR and UMI appeared more than ten times on average. Nonsynonymous mutation counts, determined by whole-exome sequencing of tumor tissue, were related to TCR repertoire features. TCR transcript counts in tumor regions correlated strongly with a T cell transcriptional module score from matched bulk RNA-seq. In non-small cell lung cancer, the study made a quantitative comparison of TCR alpha and beta repertoires among multiple tumor regions, matched nontumor lung and blood.

The library was built by means of 5' RACE. Sequenced on a NextSeq 500. To allow correction of PCR and sequencing errors, the TCR library protocol tagged every TCR cDNA molecule with a unique molecular identifier. For the original study's pipeline: TCR identification, UMI-based error correction and CDR3 extraction were performed with Decombinator tools. Expanded TCRs were defined as those above a frequency of 2 per 1,000, corresponding to the top 1% of the tumor frequency distribution. Expanded tumor TCRs statistically deemed absent (corrected P<0.05) from at least one tumor region were classed as regional, and all other expanded tumor TCRs were classed as ubiquitous. Renyi diversity was computed with the R vegan package after each repertoire had been subsampled 100 times to 5,000 TCRs. CDR3 similarity networks were built from amino acid triplet string-kernel similarity, connecting CDR3s with pairwise similarity above 0.82. TCRdb reworked the public reads: Q25 trimming with fastp, MiXCR clone assembly, productive beta chains retained. One record per CDR3 amino acid sequence lists the most common genes and DNA. It is TCRdb's table, rather than the study itself, that gives the V and J calls and clone size. Counted in this sample were about 10,000 distinct CDR3 sequences; 8% of them appeared once. 19% of the sample is in the top ten clones.

Explained via the paper, the time point label denotes: sample taken at primary tumor resection. Donors were 72 patients with early-stage, untreated non-small cell lung cancer from the lung TRACERx cohort. Whole RNA extracted from tumor and nontumor lung tissue, or from cryopreserved PBMC samples, was used for TCR sequencing without cell sorting. Patients were selected for TCR sequencing only if sufficient RNA was available from at least two tumor regions. A lung pathologist reviewed the tumor and adjacent nontumor lung specimens before the specimens were selected. Here is what the overall study found, with its caveats: Confirming at a functional level the hypothesis that regional TCRs recognize regional mutations was considered to require additional single-cell paired TCR alpha and beta sequencing. The number of expanded intratumoral alpha and beta TCRs correlated with the tumor nonsynonymous mutation count. Counts of ubiquitous and regional expanded TCRs correlated with counts of ubiquitous and regional nonsynonymous mutations, respectively. TCR-seq coverage of tumor T cells was estimated to be only about 7% for alpha chains and approximately 12% for beta chains.

The sample consisted of lung tumor tissue, taken at surgery. This receptor was taken from a male donor with early-stage non-small cell lung cancer. The chain is made from TRBV28 and TRBJ2-1; the junction holds 8 bases that match TRBD2. The CDR3: CASRGPGVSGVNEQFF. The DNA sequence is TGTGCCAGCAGGGGCCCGGGTGTTAGCGGGGTCAATGAGCAGTTCTTC.